The present TCR beta chain was sequenced within a study of T cell responses to AZD1222 COVID-19 vaccine. Study conclusions and caveats: The peak T cell response came first, and repertoires were sampled only after it. Rises in breadth and depth of Spike-specific TCRs came after two AZD1222 doses. Baseline serology detected seropositivity in only six or seven AZD1222 recipients.

The assay was immunoSEQ multiplex PCR, and TCRdb's table has in-frame clones only and misses some. The sample holds some 170,000 clones; around nine tenths are singletons and the top ten take 2.6%. Germline lookup yields CDR1 PRHDT and CDR2 FYEKMQ (reference sequence). V lost 5 bases and J lost 6, with 8 bases in between. The CDR3 sequence is 11 residues long. In this sample, this clone turned up a few times. Its target is unknown. V usage is TRBV13 and J usage is TRBJ2-7, with a tentative D call TRBD1 (6 bases). Source: peripheral blood, taken on day 0 of AZD1222 vaccination. This TCR was recovered from an adult in good health. The DNA of the CDR3 is TGTGCCAGCAGCGGCAGGGGCGAGCAGTACTTC. Protein: CASSGRGEQYF. The full variable domain, completed using reference TRBV13 and TRBJ2-7, is AAGVIQSPRHLIKEKRETATLKCYPIPRHDTVYWYQQGPGQDPQFLISFYEKMQSDKGSIPDRFSAQQFSDYHSELNMSSLELGDSALYFCASSGRGEQYFGPGTRLTVT.